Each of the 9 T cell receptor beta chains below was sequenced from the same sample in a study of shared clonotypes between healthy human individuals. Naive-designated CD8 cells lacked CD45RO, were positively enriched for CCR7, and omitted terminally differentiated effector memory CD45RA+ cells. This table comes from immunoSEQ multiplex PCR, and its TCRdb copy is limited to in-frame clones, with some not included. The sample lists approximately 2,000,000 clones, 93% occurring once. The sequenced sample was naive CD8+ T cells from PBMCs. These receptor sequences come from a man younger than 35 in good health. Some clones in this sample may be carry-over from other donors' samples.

In DNA form, the CDR3 reads TGTGCCAGCAGTTGGTCCTTCGATAGTAGTAATCAGCCCCAGCATTTT. This encodes CASSWSFDSSNQPQHF. This sequence joins TRBV28 and TRBJ1-5; D unresolved. Germline CDR1 MDHEN, CDR2 SYDVKM. The CDR3 runs to 16 residues. The V and J ends lost 4 bases and 4 bases respectively, with 17 bases between them.

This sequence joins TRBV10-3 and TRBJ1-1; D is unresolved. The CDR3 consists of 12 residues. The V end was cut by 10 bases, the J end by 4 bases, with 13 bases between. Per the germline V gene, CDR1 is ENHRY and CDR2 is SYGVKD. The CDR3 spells CATAPAGTEAFF. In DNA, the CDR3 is TGTGCCACCGCGCCAGCCGGCACTGAAGCTTTCTTT.

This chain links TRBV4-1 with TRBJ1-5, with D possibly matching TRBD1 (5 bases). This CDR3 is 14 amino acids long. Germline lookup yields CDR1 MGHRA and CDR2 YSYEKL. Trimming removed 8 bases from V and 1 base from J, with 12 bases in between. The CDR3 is CASRRVGSNQPQHF. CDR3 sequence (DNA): TGCGCCAGCCGCAGGGTCGGCAGCAATCAGCCCCAGCATTTT.

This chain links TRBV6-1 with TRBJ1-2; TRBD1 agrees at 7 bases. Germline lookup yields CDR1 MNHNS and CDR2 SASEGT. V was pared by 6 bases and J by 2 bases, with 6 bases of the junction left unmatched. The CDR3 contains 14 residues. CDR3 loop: CASSFRDSNYGYTF. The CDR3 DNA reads TGTGCCAGCAGCTTTCGGGACAGCAACTATGGCTACACCTTC.

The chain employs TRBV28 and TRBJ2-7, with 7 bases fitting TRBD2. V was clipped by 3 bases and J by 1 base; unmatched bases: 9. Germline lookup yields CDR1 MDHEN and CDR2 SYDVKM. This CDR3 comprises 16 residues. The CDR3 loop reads CASSFSQRDSSYEQYF. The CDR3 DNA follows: TGTGCCAGCAGTTTCAGTCAGCGGGATAGTTCCTACGAGCAGTACTTC. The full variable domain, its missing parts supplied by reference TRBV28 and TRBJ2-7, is DVKVTQSSRYLVKRTGEKVFLECVQDMDHENMFWYRQDPGLGLRLIYFSYDVKMKEKGDIPEGYSVSREKKERFSLILESASTNQTSMYLCASSFSQRDSSYEQYFGPGTRLTVT.

CDR3 nucleotides: TGTGCCAGCAGCTTAGAATACTCTACCACAGATACGCAGTATTTT. Translation gives CASSLEYSTTDTQYF. The chain has TRBV7-6 and TRBJ2-3; the D is unclear. Germline V gene data show CDR1 as SGHVS and CDR2 as FNYEAQ. The CDR3 totals 15 residues. Trimming removed 1 base from V and 2 bases from J, with 10 bases in between. Filled out from reference TRBV7-6 and TRBJ2-3, the complete variable domain reads GAGVSQSPRYKVTKRGQDVALRCDPISGHVSLYWYRQALGQGPEFLTYFNYEAQQDKSGLPNDRFSAERPEGSISTLTIQRTEQRDSAMYRCASSLEYSTTDTQYFGPGTRLTVL.

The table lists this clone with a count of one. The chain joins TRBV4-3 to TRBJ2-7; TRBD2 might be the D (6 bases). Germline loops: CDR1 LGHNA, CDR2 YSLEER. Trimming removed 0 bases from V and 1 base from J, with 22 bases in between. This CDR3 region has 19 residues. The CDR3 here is CASSQDSGIGAGWSYEQYF. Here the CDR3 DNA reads TGCGCCAGCAGCCAAGATAGCGGAATTGGGGCCGGTTGGTCCTACGAGCAGTACTTC.

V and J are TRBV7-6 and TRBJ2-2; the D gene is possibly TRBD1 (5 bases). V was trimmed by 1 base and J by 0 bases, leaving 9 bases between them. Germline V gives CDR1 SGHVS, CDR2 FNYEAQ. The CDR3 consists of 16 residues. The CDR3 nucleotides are TGTGCCAGCAGCTTAGGGTCAGGGCCGAACACCGGGGAGCTGTTTTTT. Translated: CASSLGSGPNTGELFF.

DNA for the CDR3: TGCGCCAGCAGCCAAGGAGAGGGGGCTGGGGCCAACGTCCTGACTTTC. This encodes CASSQGEGAGANVLTF. The chain has TRBV4-1 and TRBJ2-6; TRBD1 might be the D (6 bases). The CDR3 spans 16 residues. Trimming shortened V by 1 base and J by 2 bases, and 9 bases separated the two germline ends. The germline CDR1 and CDR2 sequences are MGHRA and YSYEKL.